The clone carrying this T cell receptor (beta chain) was seen only a few times. Its antigen is unknown. A much larger clone is a single base away; this may be a read error. This specimen comes from a study of blood T cells in healthy people across ages. Regarding the study as a whole: Both naive CD4+ cell counts and diversity were greater in long-lived donors than in aged donors. TCR beta diversity, measured per million T cells, fell in a roughly linear way with age. Estimated diversity that came from one million T cells was considered an underestimate.

The second PCR ran about 6 to 12 cycles with a sample-barcoded 5' primer and J-beta primers. Every sample produced at least 3 million CDR3-containing paired-end reads. TCRdb ran MiXCR on the 5' RACE reads and lists one entry per CDR3 protein. The repertoire consists of some 1.5 million distinct CDR3 sequences, with under 30% occurring once and the leading ten covering around 7.7%. Material: blood. The sequence was obtained from a woman aged 25 to 39 in good health.

CDR3 DNA sequence: TGCAGCGTCGATACAGGGAGAGGCTGCACCTTC. Translating it yields CSVDTGRGCTF. This chain joins TRBV29-1 and TRBJ1-2, with D possibly TRBD1 on 6 matching bases. Germline V lookup: CDR1 SQVTM, CDR2 ANQGSEA. The CDR3 is 11 residues long.